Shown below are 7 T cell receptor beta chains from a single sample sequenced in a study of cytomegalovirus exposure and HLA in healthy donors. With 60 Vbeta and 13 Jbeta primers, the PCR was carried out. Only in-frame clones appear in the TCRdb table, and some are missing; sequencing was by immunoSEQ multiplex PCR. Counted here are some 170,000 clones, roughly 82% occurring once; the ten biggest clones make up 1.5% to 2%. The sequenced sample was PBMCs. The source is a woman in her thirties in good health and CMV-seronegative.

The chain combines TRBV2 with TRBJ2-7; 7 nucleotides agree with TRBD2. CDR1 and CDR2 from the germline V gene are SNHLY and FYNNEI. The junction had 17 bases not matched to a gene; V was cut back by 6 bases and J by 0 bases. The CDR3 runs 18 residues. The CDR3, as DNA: TGTGCCAGCAGCGCCCGACTTGGCGGGGGTTCAAACTCCTACGAGCAGTACTTC. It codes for CASSARLGGGSNSYEQYF. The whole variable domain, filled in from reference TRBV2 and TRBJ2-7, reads EPEVTQTPSHQVTQMGQEVILRCVPISNHLYFYWYRQILGQKVEFLVSFYNNEISEKSEIFDDQFSVERPDGSNFTLKIRSTKLEDSAMYFCASSARLGGGSNSYEQYFGPGTRLTVT.

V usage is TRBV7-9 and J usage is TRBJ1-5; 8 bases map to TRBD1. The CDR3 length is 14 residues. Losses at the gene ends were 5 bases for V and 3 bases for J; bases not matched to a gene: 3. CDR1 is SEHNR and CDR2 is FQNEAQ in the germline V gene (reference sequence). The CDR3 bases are TGTGCCAGCAGCCCAGGGGGCGACAATCAGCCCCAGCATTTT. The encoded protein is CASSPGGDNQPQHF.

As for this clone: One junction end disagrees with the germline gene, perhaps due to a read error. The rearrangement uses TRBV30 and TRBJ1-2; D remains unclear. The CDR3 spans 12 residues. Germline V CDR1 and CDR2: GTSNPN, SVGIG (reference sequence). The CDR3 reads CAWSVLEEKSFF. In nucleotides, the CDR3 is TGTGCCTGGAGTGTACTTGAGGAGAAGAGCTTCTTC.

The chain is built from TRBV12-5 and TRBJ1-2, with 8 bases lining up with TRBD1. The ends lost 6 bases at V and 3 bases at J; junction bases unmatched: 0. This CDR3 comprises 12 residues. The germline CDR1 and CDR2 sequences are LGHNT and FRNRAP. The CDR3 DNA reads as TGTGCTAGTGGACAGGGGGACTATGGCTACACCTTC. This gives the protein CASGQGDYGYTF.

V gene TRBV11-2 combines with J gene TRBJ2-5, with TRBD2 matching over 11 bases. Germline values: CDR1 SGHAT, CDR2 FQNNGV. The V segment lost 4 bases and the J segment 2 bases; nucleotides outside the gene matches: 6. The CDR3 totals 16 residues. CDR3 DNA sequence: TGTGCCAGCAGCTCCTTAGCGGGGGGGCGTCAAGAGACCCAGTACTTC. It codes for CASSSLAGGRQETQYF.

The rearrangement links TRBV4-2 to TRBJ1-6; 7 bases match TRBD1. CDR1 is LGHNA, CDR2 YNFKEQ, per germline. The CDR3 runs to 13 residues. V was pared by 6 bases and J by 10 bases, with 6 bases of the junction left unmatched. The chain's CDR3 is CASSTGVVSPLHF. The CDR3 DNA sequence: TGTGCCAGCAGTACAGGGGTTGTATCACCCCTCCACTTT.

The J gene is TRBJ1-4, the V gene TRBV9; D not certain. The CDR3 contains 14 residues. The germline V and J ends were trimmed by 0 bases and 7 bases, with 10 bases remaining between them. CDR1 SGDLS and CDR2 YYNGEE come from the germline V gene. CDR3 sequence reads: CASSVDTRSEKLFF. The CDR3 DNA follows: TGTGCCAGCAGCGTAGACACTCGGAGTGAAAAACTGTTTTTT.